These 28 T cell receptor beta chains were all obtained from the same sample, sequenced in a study of Ad26.COV2.S vaccination and SARS-CoV-2 variants (dated by TCRdb to the early 2020s). The label giving this sample's treatment or condition can be read as: roughly 19 received Ad26.COV2.S at low or high dose, single or two shots; several received placebo; per-sample allocation not given. For vaccine and placebo recipients, repertoires were sequenced using samples collected on day 63 after the first injection. The library relied on the immunoSEQ multiplex PCR assay. The clones in this table, taken by TCRdb from immuneACCESS, are in-frame only. Not every clone is retained; where verified, under half of the shortfall comes from an unresolved V gene, and the cause of the rest is unknown. This sample gives some 250,000 clones in total; 88% of them show up just once. Clones ranked in the top ten supply around 10% of the sample.

The sample here was peripheral blood, taken in a trial of Ad26.COV2.S vaccine versus placebo. Source of these receptors: a person between 18 and 60 years old who received the Ad26.COV2.S COVID-19 vaccine or a placebo.

J is TRBJ2-2 and V is TRBV15; the match to TRBD1 covers 10 bases. V was clipped by 4 bases and J by 7 bases; unmatched bases: 9. This CDR3 is 16 amino acids long. Per germline, CDR1 LNHNV and CDR2 YYDKDF (reference sequence). The CDR3 region is CATSNYGTGVYGELFF. In nucleotides, the CDR3 is TGTGCCACCAGCAACTACGGGACAGGGGTTTACGGGGAGCTGTTTTTT.

J is TRBJ2-7 and V is TRBV7-6; D is unresolved. Germline V lookup: CDR1 SGHVS, CDR2 FNYEAQ. V dropped 1 base and J dropped 2 bases, with 12 bases sitting between them. The CDR3 has 15 residues. As DNA, the CDR3 is TGTGCCAGCAGCTTAGAGCCCAGAGATACCTACGAGCAGTACTTC. It yields the protein CASSLEPRDTYEQYF.

This clone was counted once. Other DNA sequences of this sample code for an identical CDR3. The chain combines TRBV24-1 with TRBJ1-2; D unclear. This CDR3 is built from 14 residues. V was cut by 1 base and J by 0 bases, with 5 bases left in between. Germline V lookup: CDR1 KGHDR, CDR2 SFDVKD. DNA of the CDR3: TGTGCCACCAGTGATTTTACAACTAACTATGGCTACACCTTC. This gives the protein CATSDFTTNYGYTF.

The genes are TRBV6-5 and TRBJ2-6; no clear D gene. There are 14 residues in the CDR3. Per germline, CDR1 MNHEY and CDR2 SVGAGI. The ends were cut back, 6 bases at V and 1 base at J, with 7 bases in the middle. The CDR3 loop is CASSTRSGANVLTF. CDR3 in DNA: TGTGCCAGCAGCACAAGGTCTGGGGCCAACGTCCTGACTTTC.

The chain carries TRBV18 and TRBJ1-1; D gene ambiguous. V gave up 6 bases and J gave up 3 bases, with 8 bases separating them. This CDR3 has 12 residues. CDR1 and CDR2 (germline): KGHSH, LQKENI. CDR3 amino acids: CASSEVDTEAFF. For the CDR3, the DNA is TGTGCCAGCTCCGAGGTTGACACTGAAGCTTTCTTT.

The V and J genes are TRBV19 and TRBJ2-1; the D gene is possibly TRBD2 (5 bases). The CDR3 is 15 amino acids. Trimming removed 2 bases at V and 3 bases at J, with 11 bases between. Germline V gene lookup returns CDR1 LNHDA and CDR2 SQIVND (reference sequence). The CDR3 here is CASSIFLGSYNEQFF. CDR3 in DNA: TGTGCCAGTAGTATATTCCTGGGGAGCTACAATGAGCAGTTCTTC.

This clone occurred once. V gene TRBV15 combines with J gene TRBJ1-1; D unresolved. Deletions cut 0 bases from V and 5 bases from J, with 13 bases between. Germline CDR1 LNHNV, CDR2 YYDKDF (reference sequence). The CDR3 length is 15 residues. CDR3 in DNA: TGTGCCACCAGCAGAGAAGATTTCGTAGGGACTGAAGCTTTCTTT. This gives the protein CATSREDFVGTEAFF.

V usage is TRBV5-4 and J usage is TRBJ2-4, with D possibly being TRBD2 (6 bases). Germline V gene data show CDR1 as SGHNT and CDR2 as YYREEE (reference sequence). The CDR3 sequence is 15 residues long. Trimming pared 1 base from V and 0 bases from J, leaving 8 bases between. The CDR3 region has the DNA TGTGCCAGCAGCTTGTCGGGAGTAGCCAAAAACATTCAGTACTTC. The encoded protein is CASSLSGVAKNIQYF.

V gene TRBV27 combines with J gene TRBJ2-3; D is possibly TRBD2 (6 bases). The CDR3 length is 13 residues. The V end was cut by 4 bases, the J end by 4 bases, with 9 bases between. Germline CDR1 and CDR2: MNHEY and SMNVEV (reference sequence). CDR3 sequence reads: CASSYTSSDTQYF. The CDR3 nucleotides are TGTGCCAGCAGTTATACTAGCTCAGATACGCAGTATTTT.

CDR3: CASSLGEGAGFSYEQYF. Written as DNA, the CDR3 is TGTGCCAGCAGCTTAGGAGAGGGGGCTGGTTTTAGTTACGAGCAGTACTTC. This rearrangement joins TRBV7-2 to TRBJ2-7; 7 bases map to TRBD1. CDR3 length equals 17 residues. CDR1 and CDR2 (germline): SGHTA, FQGNSA. The V segment lost 1 base and the J segment 4 bases; nucleotides outside the gene matches: 13.

CDR3 in DNA: TGTGCCAGCAGCCGGATTGTGACAGGGCTCTCTGGAAACACCATATATTTT. Protein: CASSRIVTGLSGNTIYF. The chain is built from TRBV5-6 and TRBJ1-3; 7 bases align to TRBD1. This CDR3 contains 17 residues. J was trimmed by 0 bases and V by 4 bases; bases with no gene match: 10. The germline V gene has CDR1 SGHDT and CDR2 YYEEEE.

This chain connects TRBV24-1 to TRBJ2-6; 11 bases agree with TRBD1. With V trimmed by 2 bases and J by 1 base, 3 bases remained unmatched. Germline V gene lookup returns CDR1 KGHDR and CDR2 SFDVKD. This CDR3 spans 18 amino acids. The CDR3 DNA sequence: TGTGCCACCAGTGATTGGACAGGGGGCGAATCTGGGGCCAACGTCCTGACTTTC. Translating gives CATSDWTGGESGANVLTF.

The V call is TRBV11-2, the J call TRBJ1-2; D call uncertain. Germline V gene sequence: CDR1 SGHAT, CDR2 FQNNGV. The germline V and J ends were trimmed by 5 bases and 7 bases, with 8 bases remaining between them. The CDR3 totals 11 residues. The chain's CDR3 is CASSPGIGYTF. CDR3 DNA: TGTGCCAGCAGCCCCGGGATTGGCTACACCTTC.

The chain combines TRBV6-2 or TRBV6-3 with TRBJ2-5, with 8 nucleotides matching TRBD2. Germline CDR1 reads MNHEY; CDR2 reads SVGEGT. This CDR3 contains 15 residues. The ends lost 2 bases at V and 5 bases at J; junction bases unmatched: 7. CDR3 sequence reads: CASSYRAGAVETQYF. Written as DNA, the CDR3 is TGTGCCAGCAGTTACCGAGCGGGGGCAGTTGAGACCCAGTACTTC.

This rearrangement joins TRBV11-3 to TRBJ2-1, with a possible D match to TRBD1 (5 bases). Germline CDR1 SGHNT, CDR2 YENEEA. This CDR3 has 13 residues. V shed 1 base and J shed 5 bases, with 6 bases lying between them. As DNA, the CDR3 is TGTGCCAGCAGCTTAGTCAGGGACAATGAGCAGTTCTTC. Encoded protein: CASSLVRDNEQFF.

CDR3 residues: CAISEAGQGSTEAFF. The CDR3 nucleotides read TGTGCCATCAGTGAGGCGGGACAGGGGAGCACTGAAGCTTTCTTT. This chain links TRBV10-3 with TRBJ1-1; 10 nucleotides match TRBD1. The CDR3 runs 15 residues. The V and J ends lost 2 bases and 4 bases, in that order; junction bases with no gene match: 4. In germline, CDR1 is ENHRY, CDR2 SYGVKD.

The V call is TRBV7-9, the J call TRBJ2-1; 10 bases are shared with TRBD1. The CDR3 has 15 amino acids. Germline V lookup: CDR1 SEHNR, CDR2 FQNEAQ (reference sequence). J lost 5 bases, V lost 5 bases, and 6 bases had no gene match. DNA for the CDR3: TGTGCCAGCAGCCAGGGGACAGGGGTCCACAATGAGCAGTTCTTC. Translated: CASSQGTGVHNEQFF.

The V and J genes are TRBV3-1 (or the pseudogene TRBV3-2) and TRBJ1-5; D perhaps matches TRBD1 (6 bases). Trimming took 4 bases from V and 4 from J, leaving 11 bases between them. CDR1 and CDR2 from the germline V gene are LGHDT and YNNKEL (reference sequence). The length of the CDR3 is 14 residues. In nucleotides, the CDR3 is TGTGCCAGCAGCCCCGGCAGGGGTAATCAGCCCCAGCATTTT. It encodes CASSPGRGNQPQHF.

V and J are TRBV7-2 and TRBJ2-2; no clear D. The CDR3 is 14 amino acids. Germline CDR1 reads SGHTA; CDR2 reads FQGNSA. V lost 8 bases to trimming and J lost 5 bases, with 15 bases between them. DNA of the CDR3: TGTGCCAGCTTGTTGTCCTTGGGGACCGGGGAGCTGTTTTTT. Protein sequence: CASLLSLGTGELFF.

The rearrangement links TRBV9 to TRBJ2-3; D not certain. Trimming took off 4 bases at V and 0 bases at J, with 9 bases between the two ends. There are 14 residues in the CDR3. The V gene's germline CDR1 is SGDLS and CDR2 YYNGEE. The CDR3 region has the DNA TGTGCCAGCAGCCTCGGCTTTAGCACAGATACGCAGTATTTT. Its protein product is CASSLGFSTDTQYF. The full variable domain, completed using reference TRBV9 and TRBJ2-3, is DSGVTQTPKHLITATGQRVTLRCSPRSGDLSVYWYQQSLDQGLQFLIQYYNGEERAKGNILERFSAQQFPDLHSELNLSSLELGDSALYFCASSLGFSTDTQYFGPGTRLTVL.

The chain has TRBV15 and TRBJ2-7, with a possible D match to TRBD2 (5 bases). Germline loops: CDR1 LNHNV, CDR2 YYDKDF (reference sequence). The CDR3 is 13 residues long. Between the trimmed V and J ends, which lost 0 bases and 6 bases, there was a span of 9 bases. The CDR3 region has the DNA TGTGCCACCAGCAGAGACGAGGGTAGCGAGCAGTACTTC. This translates into CATSRDEGSEQYF.

The rearrangement links TRBV28 to TRBJ1-6; 9 positions agree with TRBD1. Germline CDR1 is MDHEN and CDR2 is SYDVKM. J was trimmed by 9 bases and V by 8 bases; bases with no gene match: 11. CDR3 length: 15 amino acids. The CDR3 coding sequence is TGTGCCAGCCTCCCCCTCGGGACAGGGTCTTCACCCCTCCACTTT. It is translated as CASLPLGTGSSPLHF.

This clone was counted only a few times. This rearrangement joins TRBV7-2 to TRBJ2-1; 9 bases are a match to TRBD2. The CDR3 length is 16 residues. The J segment lost 8 bases and the V segment lost 5 bases, leaving 13 bases of the junction unmatched. CDR1 and CDR2 from the germline V gene are SGHTA and FQGNSA. As DNA, the CDR3 is TGTGCCAGCAGCGCCCTACCTGGCGGGGGGGCCTATGAGCAGTTCTTC. Translated, it gives CASSALPGGGAYEQFF.

This sequence joins TRBV6-6 and TRBJ1-1; 7 positions match TRBD1. CDR1 is MNHNY, CDR2 SVGAGI, per germline (reference sequence). The CDR3 runs to 14 residues. The V segment lost 2 bases and the J segment 4 bases; nucleotides outside the gene matches: 4. The CDR3 here is CASSYGRGRTEAFF. The CDR3 nucleotides are TGTGCCAGCAGTTACGGTAGGGGGCGCACTGAAGCTTTCTTT.

The chain employs TRBV27 and TRBJ2-5; TRBD2 agrees at 7 bases. The CDR3 is 14 amino acids. Germline V gives CDR1 MNHEY, CDR2 SMNVEV (reference sequence). Trimming took 8 bases from V and 5 from J; bases not matched to a gene: 11. The chain's CDR3 is CASHEGLGRETQYF. The CDR3 nucleotides are TGTGCCAGCCACGAAGGACTAGGTCGCGAGACCCAGTACTTC.

This chain links TRBV7-2 with TRBJ1-2; unclear D gene. Trimming removed 5 bases at V and 1 base at J, with 14 bases between. This CDR3 spans 15 amino acids. Germline assignment: CDR1 SGHTA and CDR2 FQGNSA. This chain's CDR3 is CASSPGKANNYGYTF. CDR3 bases: TGTGCCAGCAGCCCCGGAAAGGCGAATAACTATGGCTACACCTTC.

The V and J genes are TRBV9 and TRBJ1-6, with 8 positions matching TRBD1. The ends lost 0 bases at V and 10 bases at J; junction bases unmatched: 12. CDR1 and CDR2 (germline): SGDLS, YYNGEE. The CDR3 has 17 amino acids. In DNA, the CDR3 is TGTGCCAGCAGCGTAGCGGCAGGGGGCGAAGGGACATCACCCCTCCACTTT. As protein: CASSVAAGGEGTSPLHF.

The genes are TRBV28 and TRBJ2-3, with 11 bases fitting TRBD2. The germline gives CDR1 MDHEN, CDR2 SYDVKM. This CDR3 comprises 16 residues. Losses at the gene ends were 5 bases for V and 0 bases for J; bases not matched to a gene: 4. DNA of the CDR3: TGTGCCAGCAGTCTGTGGACTAGCGGGAGCACAGATACGCAGTATTTT. Amino acid sequence: CASSLWTSGSTDTQYF. The full variable domain, completed using reference TRBV28 and TRBJ2-3, is DVKVTQSSRYLVKRTGEKVFLECVQDMDHENMFWYRQDPGLGLRLIYFSYDVKMKEKGDIPEGYSVSREKKERFSLILESASTNQTSMYLCASSLWTSGSTDTQYFGPGTRLTVL.